This T cell receptor beta chain was observed in a study of CD8 T cells in ankylosing spondylitis. Study results and limitations: It appeared that ankylosing spondylitis blood was characterized by a TCR beta motif of 8 or 9 highly homologous variants.

Each CDR3 protein gets one entry after TCRdb re-called the 5' RACE reads with MiXCR. The table includes about 540,000 distinct CDR3 sequences, about 12% detected once. The CDR3 contains 15 residues. Unmatched junction bases numbered 8, after V lost 5 bases and J lost 4 bases. Looked up from germline, CDR1 is SGHTA and CDR2 is FQGNSA. This clonotype came up a few times. Its specificity is unknown. The source of this sequence is a male donor with ankylosing spondylitis. The specimen sequenced was blood, either unsorted or a sorted T cell fraction (not recorded which). The chain links TRBV7-2 to TRBJ1-1; TRBD1 matches 9 bases. The CDR3 here is CASSPRTGEGTEAFF. The CDR3 DNA reads TGTGCCAGCAGCCCACGGACAGGGGAGGGCACTGAAGCTTTCTTT.